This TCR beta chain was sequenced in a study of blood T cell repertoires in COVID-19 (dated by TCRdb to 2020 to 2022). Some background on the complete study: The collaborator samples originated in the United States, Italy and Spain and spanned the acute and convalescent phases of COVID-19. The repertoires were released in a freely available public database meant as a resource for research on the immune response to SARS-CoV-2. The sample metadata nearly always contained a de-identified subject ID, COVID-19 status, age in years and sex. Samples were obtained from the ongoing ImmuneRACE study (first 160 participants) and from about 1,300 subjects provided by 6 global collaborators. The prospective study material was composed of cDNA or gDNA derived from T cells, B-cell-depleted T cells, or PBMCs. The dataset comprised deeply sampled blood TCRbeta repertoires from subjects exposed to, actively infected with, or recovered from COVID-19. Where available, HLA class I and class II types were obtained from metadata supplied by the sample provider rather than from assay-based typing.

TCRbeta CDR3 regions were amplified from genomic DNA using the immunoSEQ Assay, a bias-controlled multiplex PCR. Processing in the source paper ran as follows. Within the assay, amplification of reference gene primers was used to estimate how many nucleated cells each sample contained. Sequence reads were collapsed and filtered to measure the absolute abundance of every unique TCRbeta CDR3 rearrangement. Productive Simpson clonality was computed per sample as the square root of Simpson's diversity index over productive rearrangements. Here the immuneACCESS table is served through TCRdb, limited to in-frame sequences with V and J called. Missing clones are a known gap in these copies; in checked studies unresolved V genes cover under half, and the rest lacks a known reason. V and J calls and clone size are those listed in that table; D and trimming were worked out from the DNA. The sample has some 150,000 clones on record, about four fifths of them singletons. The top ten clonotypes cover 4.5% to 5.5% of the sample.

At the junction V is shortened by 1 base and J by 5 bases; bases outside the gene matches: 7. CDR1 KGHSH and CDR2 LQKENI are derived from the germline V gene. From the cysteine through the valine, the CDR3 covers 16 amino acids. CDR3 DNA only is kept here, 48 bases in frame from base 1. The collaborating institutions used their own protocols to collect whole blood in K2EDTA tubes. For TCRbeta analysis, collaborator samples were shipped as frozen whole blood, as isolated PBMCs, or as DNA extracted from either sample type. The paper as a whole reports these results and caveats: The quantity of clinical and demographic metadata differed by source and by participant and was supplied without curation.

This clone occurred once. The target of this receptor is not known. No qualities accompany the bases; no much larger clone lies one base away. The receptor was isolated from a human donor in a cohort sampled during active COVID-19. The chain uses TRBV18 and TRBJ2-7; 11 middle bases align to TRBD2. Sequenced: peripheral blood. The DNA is TGTGCCAGCTCACCACAGGTAGCGGGAGGGCCCCACGAGCAGTACGTC. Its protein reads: CASSPQVAGGPHEQYV.